This TCR beta chain was found in a study of control samples from healthy donors and cancer patients. Method: immunoSEQ multiplex PCR; TCRdb's copy keeps in-frame clones and lacks some. The sample lists 130,000 or so clones, around 92% seen once, with over 2% in the top ten. Deletions cut 4 bases from V and 5 bases from J, with 15 bases between. The V gene's germline CDR1 is SGHNT and CDR2 YYREEE (reference sequence). This CDR3 is 14 amino acids long. The TCR comes from a woman in her forties or fifties in good health. The V and J genes are TRBV5-4 and TRBJ2-5; D possibly uses TRBD1 or TRBD2 (5 bases each). The sample was blood. The CDR3 bases are TGTGCCAGCAGCCCGCAAGAGGGACGGGAGACCCAGTACTTC. Encoded protein: CASSPQEGRETQYF.